This T cell receptor beta chain came from a study of blood T cell repertoires in COVID-19. After removal of 4 bases from V and 7 bases from J, the junction contained 8 bases not matched to a gene. Looked up from germline, CDR1 is SGDLS and CDR2 is YYNGEE. The CDR3 runs 14 residues. Some clones are missing from TCRdb's copy, which holds only in-frame ones; the method was immunoSEQ multiplex PCR. The sample yields 250,000 or so clones, 84% seen once. The receptor was isolated from a woman aged 35 to 49 who had recovered from COVID-19. Specimen: peripheral blood. This sequence joins TRBV9 and TRBJ2-1, with 7 bases lining up with TRBD2. CDR3 coding DNA: TGTGCCAGCAGCCCCCGGACGGGAGGAAATGAGCAGTTCTTC. Translation gives CASSPRTGGNEQFF.